Detailed here is one T cell receptor beta chain. Its antigen is unknown. This sample is part of a study of siplizumab effects on memory and regulatory T cells. Notes on the study in general: The suppressive capacity of proliferating Tregs from siplizumab cultures remained unconfirmed.

V was pared by 0 bases and J by 9 bases, with 2 bases of the junction left unmatched. This CDR3 comprises 13 residues. Germline CDR1 LGHNA, CDR2 YNFKEQ. Sequencing used immunoSEQ multiplex PCR; TCRdb keeps in-frame clones, though not all of them. The table includes approximately 100,000 clones, 85% to 95% detected once. The V call is TRBV4-2, the J call TRBJ2-1, with TRBD2 matching over 7 bases. Sequenced input: non-Treg CD4+ T cells sorted from blood. This clonotype was obtained from a human donor in good health. CDR3: CASSQETSSEQFF. As DNA, the CDR3 is TGTGCCAGCAGCCAAGAGACTAGCAGTGAGCAGTTCTTC.